The entry below gives a single T cell receptor beta chain sequence along with its context. Its cognate antigen is unknown. The source of the sample is a study of cytomegalovirus exposure and HLA in healthy donors. V gave up 6 bases and J gave up 9 bases, with 15 bases separating them. The CDR3 extends over 13 amino acids. Germline CDR1 MNHEY, CDR2 SMNVEV (reference sequence). Study-level results: Most subjects had HLA-A and HLA-B alleles reportedly predicted accurately by TCR beta sequences. Most TCRs appeared rarely, but some public TCRs recurred in many donors. A later analysis reportedly identified an Asian-associated ancestry cluster as carrying fewer N-insertions than the roughly 600-donor mean. Relative to equally common others, HLA-associated TCR beta chains showed greater clonal expansion in a later analysis.

The PCR employed 60 Vbeta primers together with 13 Jbeta primers. Sequencing used immunoSEQ multiplex PCR; TCRdb keeps in-frame clones, though not all of them. There are 120,000 or so clones in the sample; roughly 80% occur only once, and about 3.5% lies in the top ten. The chain combines TRBV27 with TRBJ2-1, with D unresolved. The sample consisted of PBMCs. This clonotype was sampled from a woman aged 40 to 55 in good health and CMV-seropositive. The CDR3 region is CASSDSIHTEQFF. The CDR3 DNA reads TGTGCCAGCAGCGACTCGATCCACACTGAGCAGTTCTTC.